This record covers a single TCR beta chain. The record originates from a study of response to subunit inactivated influenza vaccine. The CDR3 runs to 13 residues. CDR1 is SGHTA, CDR2 FQGNSA, per germline. V lost 5 bases to trimming and J lost 5 bases, with 12 bases between them. TCRdb used MiXCR to reprocess the RT-PCR reads, holding one entry per CDR3 protein. The sample has 500,000 to 550,000 distinct CDR3 sequences; 20% to 25% are singletons. The same specimen was also included in a second study, on T cells expressing NK-cell markers. That study reports: TCR beta libraries carry UMIs added by 5'RACE template switching. Dominant NKG2C+ clonotype frequencies of 1.0-7.0% of CD8+ T cells were measured in a handful of donors.

The specimen comprised CD4+ T cells sorted from PBMCs, sampled about 11 days after vaccination. The TCR comes from a man aged 50 to 59 who received an inactivated influenza vaccine. J is TRBJ2-5 and V is TRBV7-2, with D uncertain. CDR3 nucleotides: TGTGCCAGCAGCCCGGGCCCATTTGAGACCCAGTACTTC. Translation: CASSPGPFETQYF. Looking up the rest from reference TRBV7-2 and TRBJ2-5 gives the full variable domain: GAGVSQSPSNKVTEKGKDVELRCDPISGHTALYWYRQSLGQGLEFLIYFQGNSAPDKSGLPSDRFSAERTGGSVSTLTIQRTQQEDSAVYLCASSPGPFETQYFGPGTRLLVL.